Listed here is a single T cell receptor (beta chain). It has no known antigen specificity. Base-call qualities are not available, and no considerably larger clone is one nucleotide away. Library preparation used the immunoSEQ multiplex PCR assay. The source is immuneACCESS, and TCRdb retained only in-frame sequences with V and J called. Part of the clones is not carried over; for the studies checked, unresolved V genes explain less than half of this, and the remainder is unexplained. This sample holds about 73,000 clones; around nine tenths were observed only once. The ten largest clones add up to roughly 4.5% of the sample. The sample originates from a study of technical replicates of blood from a handful of donors (dated by TCRdb to 2017 to 2019). The cysteine opens and the phenylalanine closes a CDR3 of 14 amino acids. CDR3 DNA only is kept here, 42 bases in frame from base 1. CDR1 and CDR2 (ENHRY, SYGVKD) derive from the germline V gene. Between the V and J ends, shortened by 0 bases and 4 bases respectively, the junction contains 8 bases.

What was sequenced was PBMCs. The chain couples TRBV10-3 to TRBJ2-3; TRBD2 is perhaps the D gene, given 6 matching bases. The origin of this receptor is a human donor in good health. Some clones in this sample may be carry-over from other donors' samples. The DNA sequence is as follows: TGTGCCATCAGTGAGTCAGGGGAGGCAGATACGCAGTATTTT. This encodes CAISESGEADTQYF.